The present T cell receptor beta chain was sequenced within a study of molecular identifiers for immune sequencing clone quantification. At the level of the study: With replicates, the RNA of around 20,000 or 100,000 naive CD8 cells was split five ways and four were sequenced.

V lost 6 bases, J lost 4 bases, and 16 bases lay in between. The CDR3 spans 14 residues. Naive CD8 T cells were picked out by sorting for CD8+CD4-CCR7+CD45RA+. This clonotype was counted ten times or more. Bulk libraries came from a prior protocol with listed TCR primers. TCRdb recomputed calls from the PCR reads with MiXCR, one row per CDR3 protein. Here the sample spans 97,000 or so distinct CDR3 sequences, 20% to 25% being singletons. The sequenced sample consisted of naive CD8+ T cells from blood, with Jurkat cell RNA spiked in. Subset meaning: FACS-sorted CD8+CD4-CCR7+CD45RA+ naive T cells. The source of this sequence is a human donor in good health. Some libraries in this study had Jurkat cell RNA spiked in. The gene calls are TRBV12-3 or TRBV12-4 and TRBJ2-7; D not resolved. The CDR3 reads CASRRGYLRYEQYF. In DNA form, the CDR3 reads TGTGCCAGCAGGCGAGGATATTTGCGGTACGAGCAGTACTTC.